The 30 T cell receptor beta chains reported below all come from one sample, sequenced in a study of control samples from healthy donors and cancer patients. TCRdb's table, derived via immunoSEQ multiplex PCR, lists solely in-frame clones and lacks some. The sample carries about 84,000 clones, 91% recorded once. The sequenced sample consisted of blood. The source of these receptors is a man aged 45 to 65 in good health.

V and J are TRBV5-6 and TRBJ1-2, with D hard to call. Germline CDR1 and CDR2: SGHDT and YYEEEE. The V and J ends lost 0 bases and 3 bases respectively, with 3 bases between them. The CDR3 has 12 residues. CDR3 in DNA: TGTGCCAGCAGCTTGGCCGACTATGGCTACACCTTC. It specifies CASSLADYGYTF.

The chain links TRBV21-1 to TRBJ1-3; the table assigns TRBD1, which was not confirmed against the DNA. TRBV21-1 corresponds to a pseudogene. This CDR3 is built from 15 residues. The CDR3 region has the DNA TGTGCCAGCAGCAAGGGGGCCAGCTCTGGAAACACCATATATTTT. It translates to CASSKGASSGNTIYF.

The chain carries TRBV5-4 and TRBJ2-1, with D perhaps TRBD2 (5 bases). Trimming cost V 2 bases and J 8 bases, with 11 bases left between them. This CDR3 is built from 13 residues. Germline values: CDR1 SGHNT, CDR2 YYREEE (reference sequence). CDR3 sequence (DNA): TGTGCCAGCAGCTTCCTTGGGCGGGATGAGCAGTTCTTC. Translating gives CASSFLGRDEQFF.

The chain is built from TRBV11-2 and TRBJ1-1, with D maybe TRBD1 (5 bases). Looked up from germline, CDR1 is SGHAT and CDR2 is FQNNGV. There are 12 residues in the CDR3. Trimming removed 1 base from V and 7 bases from J, with 7 bases in between. As DNA, the CDR3 is TGTGCCAGCAGCTTAGGACAGCTTGAAGCTTTCTTT. Its protein is CASSLGQLEAFF.

About this clone: The junction departs from the called germline gene at one end, perhaps through a read error. V is TRBV5-6 and J is TRBJ2-7, with TRBD2 matching over 11 bases. The CDR3 extends over 13 amino acids. Germline-derived CDR1 and CDR2 are SGHDT and YYEEEE. CDR3 nucleotides: TGTGCCAGCAGCTTGGGCCTAGCGGGGGGCAATGACTTC. It yields the protein CASSLGLAGGNDF. The full variable domain, its missing parts supplied by reference TRBV5-6 and TRBJ2-7, is DAGVTQSPTHLIKTRGQQVTLRCSPKSGHDTVSWYQQALGQGPQFIFQYYEEEERQRGNFPDRFSGHQFPNYSSELNVNALLLGDSALYLCASSLGLAGGNDFGPGTRLTVT.

The chain uses TRBV15 and TRBJ1-1; tentative D call: TRBD1 (6 bases). This CDR3 contains 15 residues. Trimming removed 2 bases at V and 6 bases at J, with 16 bases between. The germline V gene encodes CDR1 LNHNV and CDR2 YYDKDF (reference sequence). CDR3: CATSRSTGTLPEAFF. Written as DNA, the CDR3 is TGTGCCACCAGCAGATCCACCGGGACACTTCCTGAAGCTTTCTTT. The full variable domain, completed using reference TRBV15 and TRBJ1-1, is DAMVIQNPRYQVTQFGKPVTLSCSQTLNHNVMYWYQQKSSQAPKLLFHYYDKDFNNEADTPDNFQSRRPNTSFCFLDIRSPGLGDTAMYLCATSRSTGTLPEAFFGQGTRLTVV.

This chain joins TRBV6-5 and TRBJ1-1; D unclear. This CDR3 has 11 residues. Germline V gives CDR1 MNHEY, CDR2 SVGAGI. V shed 7 bases and J shed 1 base, with 4 bases lying between them. This chain's CDR3 is CASKPNTEAFF. The CDR3 DNA reads TGTGCCAGCAAGCCGAACACTGAAGCTTTCTTT.

This sequence joins TRBV18 and TRBJ2-7; 8 positions match TRBD2. J gave up 7 bases and V 3 bases, and 8 bases lay outside the gene matches. CDR1 KGHSH and CDR2 LQKENI come from the germline V gene. This CDR3 has 14 residues. CDR3 sequence reads: CASSPGGGTREQYF. CDR3 nucleotide sequence: TGTGCCAGCTCACCGGGCGGGGGGACGCGGGAGCAGTACTTC.

The rearrangement joins TRBV6-1 to TRBJ1-5; no definite D call. The germline V gene encodes CDR1 MNHNS and CDR2 SASEGT. Trimming took off 3 bases at V and 1 base at J, with 4 bases between the two ends. CDR3 length: 13 residues. The CDR3 sequence: CASSDQSNQPQHF. For the CDR3, the DNA is TGTGCCAGCAGTGACCAGAGCAATCAGCCCCAGCATTTT.

This sequence joins TRBV3-1 (or the pseudogene TRBV3-2) and TRBJ1-6; 10 bases align to TRBD1. Germline V gene data show CDR1 as LGHDT and CDR2 as YNNKEL (reference sequence). The ends lost 4 bases at V and 8 bases at J; junction bases unmatched: 5. The CDR3 totals 15 residues. The CDR3: CASSRTGTGDSPLHF. The CDR3 bases are TGTGCCAGCAGCCGAACCGGGACAGGGGATTCACCCCTCCACTTT.

The chain recombines TRBV30 with TRBJ1-1, with D hard to call. CDR1 is GTSNPN, CDR2 SVGIG, per germline (reference sequence). CDR3 size: 13 residues. With 1 base removed from V and 10 bases from J, the gap between germline ends came to 16 bases. DNA of the CDR3: TGTGCCTGGAGTGCCAACGTGGTGCCTGGAGCTTTCTTT. Its protein is CAWSANVVPGAFF.

This chain connects TRBV9 to TRBJ1-5, with D maybe TRBD1 (6 bases). V lost 4 bases and J lost 2, with 13 bases in between. The germline V gene has CDR1 SGDLS and CDR2 YYNGEE. This CDR3 has 15 residues. The CDR3 sequence is CASSPGVLGNQPQHF. The CDR3, as DNA: TGTGCCAGCAGCCCAGGGGTTCTCGGCAATCAGCCCCAGCATTTT.

V gene TRBV7-2 combines with J gene TRBJ1-4; D remains unclear. Germline CDR1 reads SGHTA; CDR2 reads FQGNSA. This CDR3 region has 14 residues. V lost 1 base to trimming and J lost 3 bases, with 6 bases between them. The CDR3 DNA reads TGTGCCAGCAGCTTAGATAGACCTAATGAAAAACTGTTTTTT. Translating it yields CASSLDRPNEKLFF.

This chain links TRBV7-2 with TRBJ2-1, with D possibly TRBD1 on 5 matching bases. The V gene's germline CDR1 is SGHTA and CDR2 FQGNSA. Trimming pared 2 bases from V and 2 bases from J, leaving 10 bases between. CDR3 size: 15 residues. The CDR3 reads CASSLLQGPYNEQFF. The CDR3 coding sequence is TGTGCCAGCAGCTTACTTCAGGGCCCCTACAATGAGCAGTTCTTC.

Of note for this clone: No conserved phenylalanine or tryptophan ends this CDR3, so it is likely a read error. The chain carries TRBV10-3 and TRBJ1-6; TRBD1 might be the D (5 bases). Germline CDR1 is ENHRY and CDR2 is SYGVKD. CDR3 length: 13 amino acids. The germline V and J ends were trimmed by 6 bases and 5 bases, with 8 bases remaining between them. Written as DNA, the CDR3 is TGTGCCATCAGGAAGGGGAATAATTCACCCCTCCACGTT. Its protein is CAIRKGNNSPLHV.

This clone has a single count. This rearrangement joins TRBV5-4 to TRBJ1-1, with 9 nucleotides matching TRBD1. The ends lost 4 bases at V and 4 bases at J; junction bases unmatched: 8. Per the germline V gene, CDR1 is SGHNT and CDR2 is YYREEE (reference sequence). The CDR3 consists of 15 residues. CDR3 nucleotide sequence: TGTGCCAGCAGCACATATACAGGGGGCATCACTGAAGCTTTCTTT. This translates into CASSTYTGGITEAFF.

This chain links TRBV19 with TRBJ1-2, with D maybe TRBD1 (6 bases). With 6 bases removed from V and 5 bases from J, the gap between germline ends came to 16 bases. The CDR3 extends over 14 amino acids. Germline CDR1 and CDR2: LNHDA and SQIVND (reference sequence). CDR3 bases: TGTGCCAGTAGGGGCAGGGGAACCCTTTATGGCTACACCTTC. Protein product: CASRGRGTLYGYTF.

The V and J genes are TRBV11-3 and TRBJ2-7; 10 bases fit TRBD1. V shed 4 bases and J 4 bases; nucleotides not matched to a gene: 4. CDR1 is SGHNT and CDR2 is YENEEA in the germline V gene. The CDR3 is 14 amino acids. Here the CDR3 DNA reads TGTGCCAGCAGCTCCGGGACAGGGGCTTACGAGCAGTACTTC. As protein: CASSSGTGAYEQYF.

This chain uses TRBV7-8 with TRBJ1-4, with 8 bases lining up with TRBD1. After removal of 5 bases from V and 10 bases from J, the junction contained 9 bases not matched to a gene. The length of the CDR3 is 14 residues. From germline, CDR1 is SGHVS and CDR2 FQNEAQ. CDR3 sequence: CASSVQGAPGKLFF. The CDR3 coding sequence is TGTGCCAGCAGCGTTCAGGGGGCGCCGGGAAAACTGTTTTTT.

CDR3 DNA: TGTGCCAGCAGTTCGGGACTAGCGGGGGACAATGAGCAGTTCTTC. Protein sequence: CASSSGLAGDNEQFF. This rearrangement joins TRBV6-6 to TRBJ2-1, with TRBD2 matching over 14 bases. The CDR3 consists of 15 residues. CDR1 is MNHNY and CDR2 is SVGAGI in the germline V gene (reference sequence). J gave up 5 bases and V 4 bases, and 1 base lay outside the gene matches.

The rearrangement joins TRBV29-1 to TRBJ1-2; 7 nucleotides line up with TRBD1. The CDR3 runs 12 residues. From germline, CDR1 is SQVTM and CDR2 ANQGSEA. V was pared by 8 bases and J by 3 bases, with 6 bases of the junction left unmatched. Here the CDR3 reads CSLRDRDYGYTF. In DNA form, the CDR3 reads TGCAGCCTCCGGGACAGAGACTATGGCTACACCTTC. Full variable domain (remainder filled in from reference TRBV29-1 and TRBJ1-2): SAVISQKPSRDICQRGTSLTIQCQVDSQVTMMFWYRQQPGQSLTLIATANQGSEATYESGFVIDKFPISRPNLTFSTLTVSNMSPEDSSIYLCSLRDRDYGYTFGSGTRLTVV.

The rearrangement uses TRBV7-8 and TRBJ1-5; tentatively, D is TRBD1 (5 bases). Trimming took off 5 bases at V and 3 bases at J, with 11 bases between the two ends. The length of the CDR3 is 14 residues. CDR1 and CDR2 from the germline V gene are SGHVS and FQNEAQ. In DNA form, the CDR3 reads TGTGCCAGCAGCCCCGGGACGGCCAATCAGCCCCAGCATTTT. Encoded protein: CASSPGTANQPQHF.

The chain employs TRBV27 and TRBJ2-7, with TRBD1 identical over 11 bases. The CDR3 covers 15 residues. Germline CDR1 and CDR2: MNHEY and SMNVEV (reference sequence). V dropped 6 bases and J dropped 3; count of bases not matched to a gene: 7. CDR3 nucleotides: TGTGCCAGCAGCGAACGGGGACAGGGGGGCTACGAGCAGTACTTC. Translation gives CASSERGQGGYEQYF.

This clone occurred once. The rearrangement links TRBV11-1 to TRBJ2-1, with no clear D. CDR3 size: 14 residues. V lost 2 bases, J lost 7 bases, and 12 bases lay in between. Germline CDR1 reads SGHAT; CDR2 reads FQDESV (reference sequence). CDR3 amino acids: CASSLHRVLNEQFF. As DNA, the CDR3 is TGTGCCAGCAGCTTACACCGAGTCCTTAATGAGCAGTTCTTC.

Note on this clone: Other DNA sequences of this sample code for an identical CDR3. This chain connects TRBV24-1 to TRBJ1-5, with D possibly TRBD1 on 5 matching bases. The germline gives CDR1 KGHDR, CDR2 SFDVKD. The CDR3 loop spans 15 amino acids. Between the trimmed V and J ends, which lost 4 bases and 2 bases, there was a span of 11 bases. The CDR3 region has the DNA TGTGCCACCAGTGACGGGGGATTTGGCAATCAGCCCCAGCATTTT. Translation: CATSDGGFGNQPQHF.

This clone showed up just once. This rearrangement joins TRBV6-5 to TRBJ1-4; perhaps TRBD1 as D (5 bases). V gave up 6 bases and J gave up 1 base, with 12 bases separating them. This CDR3 contains 15 residues. Germline loops: CDR1 MNHEY, CDR2 SVGAGI. The CDR3 nucleotides read TGTGCCAGCAGGGTTGATACAGGAACTAATGAAAAACTGTTTTTT. It translates to CASRVDTGTNEKLFF.

V gene TRBV12-3 or TRBV12-4 combines with J gene TRBJ1-3, with D uncertain. Trimming removed 5 bases from V and 0 bases from J, with 5 bases in between. This CDR3 region has 13 residues. This CDR3 reads CASSLFSGNTIYF. The CDR3 DNA reads as TGTGCCAGCAGTCTTTTCTCTGGAAACACCATATATTTT.

The chain has TRBV9 and TRBJ2-2, with 9 bases matching TRBD1. The CDR3 has 14 amino acids. From germline, CDR1 is SGDLS and CDR2 YYNGEE. V shed 4 bases and J 5 bases; nucleotides not matched to a gene: 3. The CDR3 spells CASSPGTGTGELFF. CDR3 in DNA: TGTGCCAGCAGCCCCGGGACAGGGACCGGGGAGCTGTTTTTT.

The V and J genes are TRBV7-9 and TRBJ1-2, with D possibly matching TRBD1 (5 bases). The CDR3 totals 19 residues. The V end lost 4 bases, the J end lost 0 bases, and 24 bases lay between the germline ends. Germline lookup yields CDR1 SEHNR and CDR2 FQNEAQ (reference sequence). CDR3 nucleotide sequence: TGTGCCAGCAGCTCAGTCCCCGGGACCCCAAGGAAGACTAACTATGGCTACACCTTC. The encoded protein is CASSSVPGTPRKTNYGYTF.

The chain combines TRBV3-1 (or the pseudogene TRBV3-2) with TRBJ2-1; D might be TRBD2 (5 bases). Trimming left V 1 base short and J 3 bases short, with 10 bases between. This CDR3 spans 15 amino acids. CDR1 LGHDT and CDR2 YNNKEL come from the germline V gene (reference sequence). The CDR3 loop reads CASSQGDGLYNEQFF. In DNA form, the CDR3 reads TGTGCCAGCAGCCAAGGTGACGGACTCTACAATGAGCAGTTCTTC.